The TCR beta chain under discussion was sequenced for a study of OX40 agonist ivuxolimab in advanced cancers. Findings and limits, study-wide: Fewer expanded clones were found on average in CD4+ than in CD8+ T cells.

Using immunoSEQ multiplex PCR, the repertoire was profiled, and TCRdb retains in-frame clones only, with some absent. Of about 91,000 clones in the sample, 80% to 90% are singletons; the top ten hold 1.1%. Deletions cut 7 bases from V and 0 bases from J, with 13 bases between. The length of the CDR3 is 14 residues. Germline CDR1 SNHLY, CDR2 FYNNEI. As to this clone: Its target is unknown.

This receptor was obtained from an adult with an advanced solid tumor such as melanoma, head and neck, liver or kidney cancer. The chain joins TRBV2 to TRBJ2-7; D is perhaps TRBD1 (6 bases). Source: CD4+ or CD8+ T cells sorted from blood, taken in a trial of the OX40 agonist ivuxolimab. CDR3 sequence: CASNDRSYSYEQYF. The CDR3 bases are TGTGCCAGCAATGACAGGTCATACTCCTACGAGCAGTACTTC.